These 7 T cell receptor beta chains share one sample of origin, sequenced in a study of sequential checkpoint blockade in melanoma. Regarding treatment: randomized to nivolumab then ipilimumab (arm A) or the reverse (arm B). Here immunoSEQ multiplex PCR was the method, and the copy in TCRdb shows in-frame clones only, minus some. The table lists 32,000 or so clones, under 90% of them singletons. The sequencing used CD8+ T cells sorted from blood (inferred from file names), collected from a patient given nivolumab and ipilimumab in sequence. Source of these receptors: a human donor with melanoma.

The chain combines TRBV4-1 with TRBJ2-3; 11 bases fit TRBD2. V trimming: 4 bases; J trimming: 2 bases; junction bases outside the gene matches: 11. Germline V CDR1 and CDR2: MGHRA, YSYEKL. The CDR3 loop spans 18 amino acids. The DNA of the CDR3 is TGCGCCAGCAGCCCCAAAGAAGTACTAGCGGGAGCCACAGATACGCAGTATTTT. As protein: CASSPKEVLAGATDTQYF.

V gene TRBV6-5 combines with J gene TRBJ2-2, with D unresolved. CDR1 is MNHEY and CDR2 is SVGAGI in the germline V gene. The CDR3 has 13 residues. Trimming removed 4 bases from V and 5 bases from J, with 8 bases in between. In nucleotides, the CDR3 is TGTGCCAGCAGTTTTGGTAGTACCGGGGAGCTGTTTTTT. The encoded protein is CASSFGSTGELFF.

This chain uses TRBV18 with TRBJ2-7; 11 positions agree with TRBD2. The length of the CDR3 is 16 residues. Germline values: CDR1 KGHSH, CDR2 LQKENI. With V trimmed by 5 bases and J by 3 bases, 9 bases remained unmatched. The CDR3 nucleotides are TGTGCCAGCTCAGGCGGGACTAGCGGAGAGGGCTACGAGCAGTACTTC. Its translation is CASSGGTSGEGYEQYF.

V gene TRBV29-1 combines with J gene TRBJ2-1, with D perhaps TRBD1 (5 bases). V dropped 5 bases and J dropped 11 bases, with 19 bases sitting between them. Germline V lookup: CDR1 SQVTM, CDR2 ANQGSEA. The CDR3 runs 13 residues. In DNA form, the CDR3 reads TGCAGCGTTCAGACAGACCGCCAGGTAAAGCAGTTCTTC. Translation gives CSVQTDRQVKQFF.

The chain recombines TRBV7-9 with TRBJ2-7; D is undetermined. The CDR3 has 14 residues. Germline assignment: CDR1 SEHNR and CDR2 FQNEAQ (reference sequence). Deletions cut 3 bases from V and 3 bases from J, with 12 bases between. CDR3 protein: CASSFSLGIYEQYF. The CDR3 DNA sequence: TGTGCCAGCAGCTTTTCCCTAGGAATCTACGAGCAGTACTTC.

This sequence joins TRBV19 and TRBJ1-1, with D perhaps TRBD1 (6 bases). CDR1 and CDR2 (germline): LNHDA, SQIVND (reference sequence). CDR3 size: 12 residues. V was pared by 5 bases and J by 10 bases, with 14 bases between. The CDR3 nucleotides read TGTGCCAGTAGTCCCGCAGGGGTTGGAGCTTTCTTT. Protein product: CASSPAGVGAFF.

The J gene is TRBJ1-1, the V gene TRBV29-1; the D is unclear. The CDR3 covers 12 residues. Between the trimmed V and J ends, which lost 6 bases and 7 bases, there was a span of 15 bases. The germline V gene encodes CDR1 SQVTM and CDR2 ANQGSEA. CDR3 amino acids: CSVQGSLSEAFF. The CDR3 nucleotides read TGCAGCGTACAAGGTAGCTTGAGTGAAGCTTTCTTT.